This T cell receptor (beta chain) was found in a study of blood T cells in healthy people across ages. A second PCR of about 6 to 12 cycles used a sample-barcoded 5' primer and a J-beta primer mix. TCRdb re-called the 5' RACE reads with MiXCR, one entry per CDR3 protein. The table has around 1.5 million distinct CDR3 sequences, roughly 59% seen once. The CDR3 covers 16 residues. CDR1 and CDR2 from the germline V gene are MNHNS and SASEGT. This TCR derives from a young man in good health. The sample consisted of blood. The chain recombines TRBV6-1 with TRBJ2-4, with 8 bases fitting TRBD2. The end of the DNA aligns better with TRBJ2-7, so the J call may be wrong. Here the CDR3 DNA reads TGTGCCAGCAGTGGGCGATCCGGGACTAGTCCCTACGAGCAGTACTTC. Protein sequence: CASSGRSGTSPYEQYF.